The TCR beta chain described here comes from a study of blood T cells in healthy people across ages. Study results and caveats: More naive CD4+ cells and higher diversity were found in long-lived than in aged donors. Age showed a roughly linear inverse relationship with TCR beta diversity per million T cells.

Concerning this clonotype: No antigen is known for it.

Every sample gave at least 5 micrograms of total RNA when it was extracted. A second PCR of 7 to 11 cycles used a sample-barcoded 5' primer and a J-beta primer mix. TCRdb re-called the 5' RACE reads with MiXCR, one entry per CDR3 protein. Among fewer than 900,000 distinct CDR3 sequences, 30% to 45% were seen once, and the ten largest hold over 10%. The ends were cut back, 1 base at V and 5 bases at J, with 12 bases in the middle. The CDR3 runs 14 residues. CDR1 and CDR2 from the germline V gene are LGHNA and YSLEER. The receptor was isolated from a man between 18 and 35 years old in good health. Sequenced material: blood. V usage is TRBV4-3 and J usage is TRBJ2-7, with D perhaps being TRBD1 or TRBD2 (5 bases each). The CDR3 coding sequence is TGCGCCAGCAGCCAAGTATGGGGGTCGGACGAGCAGTACTTC. Protein sequence: CASSQVWGSDEQYF.